This entry concerns a single T cell receptor (beta chain). What it binds is not known. This sample was included in a study of shared clonotypes between healthy human individuals. The naive CD8 population came from CD45RO-negative cells selected for CCR7, without terminally differentiated effector memory CD45RA+ cells. Source study methods: ImmunoSEQ only sent back junction sequences with no quality scores, so filtering was done differently. The data were produced by immunoSEQ multiplex PCR, yet TCRdb's version contains in-frame clones alone and is incomplete. V and J calls plus clone size are reproduced from that table; the DNA served to infer D and trimming. Among roughly 2,000,000 clones listed, just under 95% were seen once. Germline assignment: CDR1 SGHTA and CDR2 FQGNSA. This CDR3 spans 14 amino acids. Between the trimmed V and J ends, which lost 4 bases and 4 bases, there was a span of 13 bases.

Overall study results and limits: Memory subsets generally showed smaller estimated richness than naive subsets did. Non-shared clonotypes had lower generation probabilities than clonotypes shared by all four sorted-subset donors.

Sample: naive CD8+ T cells from PBMCs. The sequence derives from a man younger than 30 in good health. Some clones in this sample may be carry-over from other donors' samples. The rearrangement links TRBV7-2 to TRBJ2-5; no clear D. The DNA for the CDR3 is TGTGCCAGCAGCTCCCCGGGCGGTCTAGAGACCCAGTACTTC. This translates into CASSSPGGLETQYF. Filled out from reference TRBV7-2 and TRBJ2-5, the complete variable domain reads GAGVSQSPSNKVTEKGKDVELRCDPISGHTALYWYRQSLGQGLEFLIYFQGNSAPDKSGLPSDRFSAERTGGSVSTLTIQRTQQEDSAVYLCASSSPGGLETQYFGPGTRLLVL.